The clone carrying this T cell receptor beta chain came up a few times. Naive-designated CD8 cells lacked CD45RO, were positively enriched for CCR7, and omitted terminally differentiated effector memory CD45RA+ cells. Healthy HIV-negative adults without recent acute infections or vaccinations served as donors. The CDR3 spans 15 residues. Germline CDR1 ENHRY, CDR2 SYGVKD. J was trimmed by 4 bases and V by 4 bases; bases with no gene match: 5. The sample originates from a study of shared clonotypes between healthy human individuals. Sequencing used immunoSEQ multiplex PCR; TCRdb keeps in-frame clones, though not all of them. The sample holds around 2,000,000 clones, just under 95% seen once.

The receptor was isolated from a man between 18 and 35 years old in good health. The gene calls are TRBV10-3 and TRBJ1-5; 9 bases are shared with TRBD1. The material sequenced was naive CD8+ T cells sorted from blood. CDR3 bases: TGTGCCATCAGTGGGGACAGGGAGAAAAATCAGCCCCAGCATTTT. Encoded protein: CAISGDREKNQPQHF.